This T cell receptor (beta chain) was observed in a study of cytomegalovirus exposure and HLA in healthy donors. In regard to this clone: What it binds is unknown.

The CDR3 totals 12 residues. Trimming took 7 bases from V and 5 from J, leaving 11 bases between them. Germline loops: CDR1 MNHEY, CDR2 SVGAGI. The study ran its PCR with 60 Vbeta and 13 Jbeta primers. Clones were read by immunoSEQ multiplex PCR, and TCRdb kept only the in-frame ones, dropping some. Its clone listing holds about 33,000 clones. Study results and caveats: Some highly shared sequence variants likely arose as a pipeline artifact. Owing to their indistinguishability, certain V segments, notably TRBV6-2 and TRBV6-3, were excluded. The study flagged fewer than 200 TCR beta chains as cytomegalovirus-associated. Presence/absence comparisons presumed near-even sequencing depth among donors.

The rearrangement links TRBV6-5 to TRBJ1-2; the D gene is possibly TRBD1 (6 bases). Sequenced input: PBMCs. The TCR originated in a woman between 35 and 50 years old in good health and CMV-seropositive. As DNA, the CDR3 is TGTGCCAGCACCGAGGGGGTTTATGGCTACACCTTC. It is translated as CASTEGVYGYTF.